The 4 T cell receptor beta chains in this list originate from one sample, sequenced in a study of cytomegalovirus exposure and HLA in healthy donors. PCR involved 60 Vbeta and 13 Jbeta primers. Clones were sequenced by immunoSEQ multiplex PCR, and TCRdb holds only the in-frame ones, with some missing. Of 130,000 or so clones listed, 73% are singletons. The source material was PBMCs. Receptors originate from a woman aged 40 to 50 in good health and CMV-seropositive.

This clone has a handful of counts. The chain links TRBV28 to TRBJ1-4; D is uncertain. CDR1 is MDHEN, CDR2 SYDVKM, per germline. Deletions cut 3 bases from V and 2 bases from J, with 10 bases between. The CDR3 has 15 residues. The CDR3 loop reads CASSFAGITNEKLFF. CDR3 bases: TGTGCCAGCAGTTTTGCGGGGATCACTAATGAAAAACTGTTTTTT. The full variable domain, with the rest looked up from reference TRBV28 and TRBJ1-4, is DVKVTQSSRYLVKRTGEKVFLECVQDMDHENMFWYRQDPGLGLRLIYFSYDVKMKEKGDIPEGYSVSREKKERFSLILESASTNQTSMYLCASSFAGITNEKLFFGSGTQLSVL.

The CDR3 region has the DNA TGTGCCAGCATCTTGGAAGGGGGCTCACCGTATGGCTACACCTTC. Translation gives CASILEGGSPYGYTF. V gene TRBV28 combines with J gene TRBJ1-2, with 7 nucleotides matching TRBD1. This CDR3 contains 15 residues. Germline V gene sequence: CDR1 MDHEN, CDR2 SYDVKM. V shed 7 bases and J 5 bases; nucleotides not matched to a gene: 13.

The J gene is TRBJ2-7, the V gene TRBV10-2; 7 nucleotides agree with TRBD1. CDR1 and CDR2 (germline): WSHSY, SAAADI. The CDR3 consists of 14 residues. The junction had 5 bases not matched to a gene; V was cut back by 6 bases and J by 0 bases. DNA for the CDR3: TGCGCCAGCAGCAGGGGGACACTCTCCTACGAGCAGTACTTC. It yields the protein CASSRGTLSYEQYF.

V gene TRBV6-6 combines with J gene TRBJ2-7; 8 bases fit TRBD2. Per germline, CDR1 MNHNY and CDR2 SVGAGI (reference sequence). The CDR3 extends over 15 amino acids. Germline trimming cut 2 bases from V and 3 bases from J; bases unmatched to any gene: 6. The CDR3 protein is CASSYRAGGGYEQYF. As DNA, the CDR3 is TGTGCCAGCAGTTACAGGGCGGGGGGCGGCTACGAGCAGTACTTC.